The following is a T cell receptor (beta chain) sequence with its context. Per the original methods: Reference gene primer amplification gave estimated nucleated cell counts. Method: immunoSEQ multiplex PCR; TCRdb's copy keeps in-frame clones and lacks some. V and J calls and clone size are given by that table; D and trimming were obtained from the DNA. The profile shows around 300,000 clones, 87% of them singletons. The sample originates from a study of blood T cell repertoires in COVID-19. About the research overall: Samples of COVID-19 (acute and convalescent) were obtained from the United States, Italy and Spain.

Per the germline V gene, CDR1 is MNHEY and CDR2 is SVGAGI. V was clipped by 6 bases and J by 2 bases, with 11 bases between them. The CDR3 has 13 amino acids. All recovered Cohort 3 donors got two negative PCRs, got clearance, or saw symptom resolution. This receptor was obtained from a woman in her 30s who had recovered from COVID-19. Sample: PBMCs or T cells enriched from blood (not recorded which). V usage is TRBV6-5 and J usage is TRBJ2-7; D might be TRBD2 (6 bases). CDR3 nucleotides: TGTGCCAGCAGCCCCTGGGGGGCCTACGAGCAGTACTTC. It yields the protein CASSPWGAYEQYF.